Shown below are 26 T cell receptor beta chains from a single sample sequenced in a study of breast tumors, draining lymph nodes, adjacent tissues (dated by TCRdb to the mid-2010s). Receptors were amplified or captured by multiplex PCR. Sequencing was carried out with an Illumina HiSeq 2000. TCRdb took the public reads, trimmed them with fastp at Q25, ran MiXCR for clone calling and kept in-frame beta chains. Here each entry gathers all rows of one CDR3 protein and keeps the most common genes and DNA. Within this sample are roughly 130,000 distinct CDR3 sequences, with 30% to 35% of them counted one time only. The top ten clones comprise about 2.5% of the sample. The lymph node samples were taken from the axillary draining lymph nodes of breast cancer patients. Sequencing was performed on axillary lymph node tissue. The receptors derive from a female donor with breast cancer. Some clones in this sample may be carry-over from other donors' samples.

This clonotype occurred many times. This sequence joins TRBV10-2 and TRBJ1-3, with TRBD1 as a possible D gene (5 bases). Trimming shortened V by 0 bases and J by 0 bases, and 15 bases separated the two germline ends. The CDR3 contains 18 residues. Germline assignment: CDR1 WSHSY and CDR2 SAAADI. CDR3 residues: CASSESRTGILSGNTIYF. DNA of the CDR3: TGCGCCAGCAGTGAGTCGAGAACAGGCATACTCTCTGGAAACACCATATATTTT.

In its sample, this clonotype was seen a few times. This sequence may be a read error, since a much larger clone differs from it by one base. V is TRBV7-6 and J is TRBJ2-5, with D unclear. Trimming left V 4 bases short and J 2 bases short, with 11 bases between. The CDR3 extends over 14 amino acids. From germline, CDR1 is SGHVS and CDR2 FNYEAQ. The CDR3 loop is CASSSHSQQETQYF. The CDR3, as DNA: TGTGCCAGCAGCTCCCACTCTCAGCAAGAGACCCAGTACTTC. The entire variable domain, with the rest obtained from reference TRBV7-6 and TRBJ2-5, is as follows: GAGVSQSPRYKVTKRGQDVALRCDPISGHVSLYWYRQALGQGPEFLTYFNYEAQQDKSGLPNDRFSAERPEGSISTLTIQRTEQRDSAMYRCASSSHSQQETQYFGPGTRLLVL.

V is TRBV7-2 and J is TRBJ1-3; tentatively, D is TRBD1 (5 bases). The germline CDR1 and CDR2 sequences are SGHTA and FQGNSA. Trimming took off 6 bases at V and 11 bases at J, with 29 bases between the two ends. The CDR3 loop spans 17 amino acids. The CDR3 DNA sequence: TGTGCCAGCAGGCCCCGACTGGGGGATCCCTCTGGAGACCCCATATATTTT. The encoded protein is CASRPRLGDPSGDPIYF.

With respect to this clonotype: The CDR3 does not end in the conserved phenylalanine or tryptophan, so this is likely a read error. The V and J genes are TRBV19 and TRBJ1-5; D is unclear. Looked up from germline, CDR1 is LNHDA and CDR2 is SQIVND (reference sequence). Trimming took 6 bases from V and 3 from J, leaving 12 bases between them. This CDR3 contains 14 residues. CDR3 nucleotides: TGTGCCAGTAGCCGTCGGGCGCTCAATCAGCCCCAGCATGGT. This translates into CASSRRALNQPQHG.

This clonotype was counted many times. CDR3 sequence (DNA): TGTGCCAGCAGTTTACGACAGGGGTCAAGCTCCTATAATTCACCCCTCCACTTT. Translated: CASSLRQGSSSYNSPLHF. The chain recombines TRBV28 with TRBJ1-6, with 8 nucleotides matching TRBD1. Germline V CDR1 and CDR2: MDHEN, SYDVKM. V lost 2 bases and J lost 0; bases outside the gene matches: 6. The length of the CDR3 is 18 residues.

This clonotype was detected ten times or more. CDR3: CASSHRDSGNTIYF. CDR3 DNA sequence: TGTGCCAGCAGTCATCGGGACTCTGGAAACACCATATATTTT. The chain is built from TRBV6-6 and TRBJ1-3; D gene unclear. V lost 5 bases and J lost 0, with 8 bases in between. Germline V gene sequence: CDR1 MNHNY, CDR2 SVGAGI (reference sequence). The CDR3 sequence is 14 residues long.

This clonotype was detected only once. Because it lacks the conserved phenylalanine or tryptophan at the end, this CDR3 is likely a read error. The gene calls are TRBV10-2 and TRBJ1-1, with D perhaps TRBD1 (6 bases). Germline V gene data show CDR1 as WSHSY and CDR2 as SAAADI. CDR3 length equals 14 residues. The germline V and J ends were trimmed by 9 bases and 11 bases, with 25 bases remaining between them. The CDR3 nucleotides are TGCGCCAGTGGAAAGCGGGACACAGGGAGGTCCGCTTTCTAT. It translates to CASGKRDTGRSAFY.

The rearrangement uses TRBV20-1 and TRBJ1-6; 9 bases are a match to TRBD1. The CDR3 extends over 14 amino acids. The germline V gene encodes CDR1 DFQATT and CDR2 SNEGSKA (reference sequence). The V gene end was trimmed by 6 bases and the J gene end by 7 bases; junction bases not matched to a gene: 7. The CDR3 nucleotides are TGCAGTGCAACGGGACAGGGTACCAATTCACCCCTCCACTTT. Its protein product is CSATGQGTNSPLHF.

The rearrangement joins TRBV10-3 to TRBJ2-3, with 10 bases fitting TRBD1. From germline, CDR1 is ENHRY and CDR2 SYGVKD. The CDR3 length is 13 residues. V lost 10 bases to trimming and J lost 11 bases; unmatched junction nucleotides: 12. The CDR3 region is CATGQGEGYEQYF. DNA of the CDR3: TGTGCCACCGGACAGGGGGAGGGATACGAGCAGTATTTT.

This clonotype was found many times. The genes are TRBV20-1 and TRBJ1-3; no definite D call. The CDR3 contains 14 residues. The germline V gene encodes CDR1 DFQATT and CDR2 SNEGSKA (reference sequence). V shed 5 bases and J shed 0 bases, with 11 bases lying between them. DNA for the CDR3: TGCAGTGCTCTCCGAACAGTCTCTGGAAACACCATATATTTT. As protein: CSALRTVSGNTIYF.

To note about this clonotype: A much larger clone is a single base away; this may be a read error. J is TRBJ1-6 and V is TRBV4-3; D not certain. CDR3 length equals 14 residues. Germline V gene data show CDR1 as LGHNA and CDR2 as YSLEER. V was clipped by 5 bases and J by 0 bases, with 5 bases between them. This CDR3 is CASSESSYNSPLHF. The DNA of the CDR3 is TGCGCCAGCAGCGAGAGCTCCTATAATTCACCCCTCCACTTT.

This chain uses TRBV28 with TRBJ1-5, with a tentative D call TRBD1 (6 bases). Per germline, CDR1 MDHEN and CDR2 SYDVKM. CDR3 length: 15 residues. Trimming cost V 6 bases and J 2 bases, with 14 bases left between them. The CDR3 DNA follows: TGTGCCAGCAGCAAAGGGGGAGGCGGCAATCAGCCCCAGCATTTT. Translation: CASSKGGGGNQPQHF.

This chain connects TRBV20-1 to TRBJ2-6; TRBD2 matches 9 bases. V gave up 3 bases and J gave up 0 bases; unmatched junction bases: 15. The CDR3 sequence is 20 residues long. The germline V gene encodes CDR1 DFQATT and CDR2 SNEGSKA (reference sequence). The CDR3 DNA reads as TGCAGTGCTAGTAGCGGGGGAGTCCCCGGGCTGTGCTCTGGGGCCAACGTCCTGACTTTC. It specifies CSASSGGVPGLCSGANVLTF.

The sample holds a few counts of this clonotype. This chain uses TRBV6-2 or TRBV6-3 with TRBJ1-5; no clear D gene. Trimming took 5 bases from V and 5 from J, leaving 13 bases between them. Germline V gives CDR1 MNHEY, CDR2 SVGEGT. The CDR3 has 14 residues. The CDR3 loop is CASSHGTEYQPQHF. CDR3 nucleotides: TGTGCCAGCAGTCACGGCACGGAGTATCAGCCCCAGCATTTT.

Ten or more counts support this clonotype. J is TRBJ1-2 and V is TRBV28, with D unclear. Germline V gene data show CDR1 as MDHEN and CDR2 as SYDVKM. The CDR3 is 13 amino acids. Trimming left V 6 bases short and J 4 bases short, with 12 bases between. Here the CDR3 DNA reads TGTGCCAGCAGGCCTACAGTGGGCTATGGCTACACCTTC. The encoded protein is CASRPTVGYGYTF.

This clonotype was found many times. The chain couples TRBV9 to TRBJ1-4; a weak D match, TRBD1 (5 bases). Germline V lookup: CDR1 SGDLS, CDR2 YYNGEE. V gave up 4 bases and J gave up 3 bases, with 19 bases separating them. This CDR3 spans 17 amino acids. The CDR3 DNA reads as TGTGCCAGCAGCCATACTCTGGGGGGTACGGCTAATGAAAAACTGTTTTTT. Translating gives CASSHTLGGTANEKLFF.

Note on this clonotype: A much larger clone sits a single nucleotide away, making a read error possible. The chain has TRBV6-4 and TRBJ1-2, with 7 positions matching TRBD1. Germline trimming cut 6 bases from V and 7 bases from J; bases unmatched to any gene: 8. The CDR3 spans 13 residues. Per germline, CDR1 MRHNA and CDR2 SNTAGT. The CDR3: CASRHTGDGGYTF. The CDR3 coding sequence is TGTGCCAGCAGACACACAGGGGATGGTGGCTACACCTTC.

The sample holds many counts of this clonotype. The chain couples TRBV25-1 to TRBJ2-2; D might be TRBD1 (7 bases). The CDR3 runs 16 residues. Germline-derived CDR1 and CDR2 are MGHDK and SYGVNS. V was trimmed by 3 bases and J by 2 bases, leaving 13 bases between them. CDR3 nucleotides: TGTGCCAGCAGTGATATACAGGGGACTAACACCGGGGAGCTGTTTTTT. It translates to CASSDIQGTNTGELFF.

Concerning this clonotype itself: An end of the junction does not agree with germline; a read error may underlie this. V is TRBV15 and J is TRBJ1-2; no clear D gene. Germline CDR1 LNHNV, CDR2 YYDKDF (reference sequence). The CDR3 runs 15 residues. CDR3 in DNA: TGTGCCACCAGCAGAGGGGCCCGGAGGATGGATGGCTGCACCTTC. Residues: CATSRGARRMDGCTF.

This clonotype was detected many times. This rearrangement joins TRBV18 to TRBJ1-2; the D gene is possibly TRBD1 (6 bases). From germline, CDR1 is KGHSH and CDR2 LQKENI. The CDR3 has 15 amino acids. Trimming took 2 bases from V and 2 from J, leaving 12 bases between them. CDR3 in amino acids: CASSPMEQGNYGYTF. As DNA, the CDR3 is TGTGCCAGCTCACCAATGGAACAGGGCAACTATGGCTACACCTTC.

This clonotype was detected many times. V gene TRBV28 combines with J gene TRBJ1-2; D call uncertain. This CDR3 comprises 14 residues. Trimming left V 8 bases short and J 5 bases short, with 18 bases between. CDR1 and CDR2 (germline): MDHEN, SYDVKM. The CDR3 spells CASATGEGRYGYTF. The CDR3 DNA sequence: TGTGCCAGCGCAACCGGAGAGGGCAGATATGGCTACACCTTC.

This clonotype was counted at least ten times. V usage is TRBV6-1 and J usage is TRBJ2-2, with D unresolved. Germline V lookup: CDR1 MNHNS, CDR2 SASEGT. The CDR3 loop spans 13 amino acids. V dropped 0 bases and J dropped 8 bases, with 7 bases sitting between them. CDR3 in amino acids: CASSEAGRGELFF. CDR3 DNA: TGTGCCAGCAGTGAAGCGGGTCGTGGGGAGCTGTTTTTT.

In regard to this clonotype: A read error is likely, as this CDR3 ends without the conserved phenylalanine or tryptophan. The DNA is omitted, as the CDR3 cannot be located on it reliably, and the CDR3 follows TCRdb's listing. The chain recombines TRBV7-2 with TRBJ2-4; TRBD1 was called by the table and not checked on the DNA. The CDR3 is made up of 15 amino acids, end residues included. Germline CDR1 SGHTA, CDR2 FQGNSA. CDR3 region: CASSTGTGEPGLLSP.

A few counts support this clonotype. The chain links TRBV6-6 to TRBJ1-1; tentatively, D is TRBD1 (5 bases). V lost 4 bases to trimming and J lost 3 bases, with 15 bases between them. The CDR3 has 15 amino acids. Looked up from germline, CDR1 is MNHNY and CDR2 is SVGAGI (reference sequence). In nucleotides, the CDR3 is TGTGCCAGCAGTTCGGTGGATCGGGGGGACACTGAAGCTTTCTTT. Translating it yields CASSSVDRGDTEAFF.

Details on this clonotype: The limits of the CDR3 on the DNA are not certain, so only TCRdb's listed CDR3 is given. The chain couples TRBV10-3 to TRBJ2-1; the DNA was not compared with TRBD2, the D call given in the table. The CDR3 is 17 amino acids in total, end residues counted. CDR1 and CDR2 from the germline V gene are ENHRY and SYGVKD. The CDR3: CAICSASGVSSYNEQFF.

This clonotype was detected many times. The rearrangement uses TRBV7-2 and TRBJ2-1; possibly TRBD2 for D (5 bases). Trimming removed 4 bases from V and 4 bases from J, with 14 bases in between. The CDR3 contains 15 residues. In germline, CDR1 is SGHTA, CDR2 FQGNSA. Written as DNA, the CDR3 is TGTGCCAGCAGCTCCCCTCGGACTTATTACAATGAGCAGTTCTTC. Amino acid sequence: CASSSPRTYYNEQFF. Supplemented by reference TRBV7-2 and TRBJ2-1, the full variable domain reads GAGVSQSPSNKVTEKGKDVELRCDPISGHTALYWYRQSLGQGLEFLIYFQGNSAPDKSGLPSDRFSAERTGGSVSTLTIQRTQQEDSAVYLCASSSPRTYYNEQFFGPGTRLTVL.